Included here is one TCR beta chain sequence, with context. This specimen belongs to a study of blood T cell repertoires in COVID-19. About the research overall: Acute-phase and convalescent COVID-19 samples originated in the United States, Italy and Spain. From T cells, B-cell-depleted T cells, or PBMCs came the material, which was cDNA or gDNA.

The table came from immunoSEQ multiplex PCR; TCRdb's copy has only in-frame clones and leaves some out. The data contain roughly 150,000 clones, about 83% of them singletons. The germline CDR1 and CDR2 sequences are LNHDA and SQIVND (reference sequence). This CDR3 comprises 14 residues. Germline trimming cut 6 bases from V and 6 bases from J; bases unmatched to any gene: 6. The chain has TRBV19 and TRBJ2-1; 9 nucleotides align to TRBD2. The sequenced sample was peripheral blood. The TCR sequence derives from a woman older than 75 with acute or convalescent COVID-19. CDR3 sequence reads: CASRRAGGGNEQFF. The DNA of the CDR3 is TGTGCCAGTAGAAGAGCGGGAGGTGGCAATGAGCAGTTCTTC.